The 9 T cell receptor beta chains listed next were all sequenced from one sample in a study of CD8 T cells in ankylosing spondylitis. Points from the study as a whole: Roughly eight highly homologous variants made up a TCR beta motif that seemed to typify ankylosing spondylitis blood.

These receptors have no identified antigens. TCRdb reanalysed the 5' RACE reads using MiXCR and keeps one entry per CDR3 protein. The data contain 350,000 to 450,000 distinct CDR3 sequences, roughly 26% of them singletons. The specimen was blood, either unsorted or a sorted T cell fraction (not recorded which). The origin of the receptors is a male donor with ankylosing spondylitis.

This clonotype has only a few counts. The rearrangement uses TRBV2 and TRBJ1-5, with D possibly TRBD1 on 5 matching bases. Germline V gene lookup returns CDR1 SNHLY and CDR2 FYNNEI. The CDR3 length is 17 residues. V lost 4 bases and J 0 bases, leaving 16 bases between the germline ends. The CDR3 DNA reads TGTGCCAGCAGTGTAGCAGGGCCCAGTTATAGCAATCAGCCCCAGCATTTT. This codes for CASSVAGPSYSNQPQHF.

V usage is TRBV28 and J usage is TRBJ2-3; D is unresolved. Germline V gene lookup returns CDR1 MDHEN and CDR2 SYDVKM. V was cut by 4 bases and J by 3 bases, with 5 bases left in between. The CDR3 is 12 amino acids. CDR3 in amino acids: CASSSRTDTQYF. In DNA form, the CDR3 reads TGTGCCAGCAGTTCACGAACAGATACGCAGTATTTT.

Only a few counts were recorded for this clonotype. The rearrangement uses TRBV15 and TRBJ2-2, with D possibly matching TRBD1 (6 bases). The CDR3 is 14 amino acids. The V end was cut by 8 bases, the J end by 5 bases, with 15 bases between. Germline V gene lookup returns CDR1 LNHNV and CDR2 YYDKDF (reference sequence). The CDR3 region has the DNA TGTGCCACCTCCAGTGCAGGGGTGACCGGGGAGCTGTTTTTT. Its protein is CATSSAGVTGELFF. Complete variable domain (other parts from reference TRBV15 and TRBJ2-2): DAMVIQNPRYQVTQFGKPVTLSCSQTLNHNVMYWYQQKSSQAPKLLFHYYDKDFNNEADTPDNFQSRRPNTSFCFLDIRSPGLGDTAMYLCATSSAGVTGELFFGEGSRLTVL.

V is TRBV11-2 and J is TRBJ2-3; 11 positions agree with TRBD2. Germline assignment: CDR1 SGHAT and CDR2 FQNNGV. The J segment lost 2 bases and the V segment lost 5 bases, leaving 6 bases of the junction unmatched. The CDR3 runs to 16 residues. CDR3 sequence reads: CASSTGLAGDTDTQYF. Written as DNA, the CDR3 is TGTGCCAGCAGCACAGGACTAGCGGGCGACACAGATACGCAGTATTTT.

The CDR3 spells CASSYSRDWSGNTIYF. The CDR3, as DNA: TGTGCCAGCAGTTACTCCCGGGATTGGTCTGGAAACACCATATATTTT. The gene calls are TRBV6-2 or TRBV6-3 and TRBJ1-3; unclear D gene. The germline CDR1 and CDR2 sequences are MNHEY and SVGEGT. V was trimmed by 0 bases and J by 1 base, leaving 10 bases between them. The CDR3 is 16 residues long.

The gene calls are TRBV6-2 or TRBV6-3 and TRBJ2-7; D ambiguous. Germline V CDR1 and CDR2: MNHEY, SVGEGT. CDR3 size: 12 residues. Trimming pared 6 bases from V and 2 bases from J, leaving 8 bases between. In DNA form, the CDR3 reads TGTGCCAGCAGGGACGAAACCTACGAGCAGTACTTC. This gives the protein CASRDETYEQYF.

This clonotype was counted a few times. CDR3 amino acids: CASSFSREPGWETQYF. The CDR3 coding sequence is TGCGCCAGCAGCTTCAGCCGGGAGCCGGGTTGGGAGACCCAGTACTTC. J is TRBJ2-5 and V is TRBV5-1; TRBD2 might be the D (6 bases). Germline CDR1 is SGHRS and CDR2 is YFSETQ. V was pared by 2 bases and J by 5 bases, with 19 bases between. CDR3 length equals 16 residues.

This clonotype was observed a few times. The V and J genes are TRBV7-9 and TRBJ2-1, with 13 bases matching TRBD2. Trimming took 5 bases from V and 9 from J; bases not matched to a gene: 7. The CDR3 runs to 15 residues. The germline CDR1 and CDR2 sequences are SEHNR and FQNEAQ (reference sequence). The CDR3 loop is CASSLGLAGAIEQFF. CDR3 nucleotide sequence: TGTGCCAGCAGCCTCGGACTAGCGGGAGCTATTGAGCAGTTCTTC.

The rearrangement links TRBV20-1 to TRBJ2-5; no clear D. This CDR3 is built from 13 residues. CDR1 is DFQATT, CDR2 SNEGSKA, per germline (reference sequence). V was clipped by 3 bases and J by 0 bases, with 8 bases between them. CDR3 nucleotides: TGCAGTGCTAGTGGTCACGACCAAGAGACCCAGTACTTC. Translated, it gives CSASGHDQETQYF.